Following are 5 T cell receptor beta chains from one sample sequenced in a study of blood T cell repertoires in COVID-19. Clones were read by immunoSEQ multiplex PCR, and TCRdb kept only the in-frame ones, dropping some. The table has around 120,000 clones, around 83% seen once. Material: peripheral blood. These receptors all stem from a man aged 35 to 55 with active or convalescent COVID-19.

This clone was seen a handful of times. The genes are TRBV18 and TRBJ2-7; TRBD1 matches 8 bases. Trimming took 0 bases from V and 0 from J; bases not matched to a gene: 7. The CDR3 covers 17 residues. Germline CDR1 KGHSH, CDR2 LQKENI. CDR3 DNA sequence: TGTGCCAGCTCACCACCAGGGACAGGCAGGAGCTCCTACGAGCAGTACTTC. This translates into CASSPPGTGRSSYEQYF. The full variable domain, in which reference TRBV18 and TRBJ2-7 provide the parts outside the CDR3, is NAGVMQNPRHLVRRRGQEARLRCSPMKGHSHVYWYRQLPEEGLKFMVYLQKENIIDESGMPKERFSAEFPKEGPSILRIQQVVRGDSAAYFCASSPPGTGRSSYEQYFGPGTRLTVT.

The J gene is TRBJ2-3, the V gene TRBV9, with a weak D call TRBD2 (6 bases). CDR1 and CDR2 from the germline V gene are SGDLS and YYNGEE. The CDR3 runs to 15 residues. V was trimmed by 1 base and J by 5 bases, leaving 14 bases between them. CDR3 sequence: CASSVRRGQGDTQYF. DNA of the CDR3: TGTGCCAGCAGCGTAAGGAGGGGCCAAGGAGATACGCAGTATTTT.

The rearrangement uses TRBV5-1 and TRBJ1-3; D perhaps matches TRBD1 (5 bases). This CDR3 spans 15 amino acids. Deletions cut 5 bases from V and 2 bases from J, with 14 bases between. The germline V gene has CDR1 SGHRS and CDR2 YFSETQ. The CDR3 reads CASRIGDSPGNTIYF. The CDR3 DNA sequence: TGCGCCAGCAGAATTGGGGACTCACCTGGAAACACCATATATTTT.

This rearrangement joins TRBV13 to TRBJ2-1, with D tentatively TRBD2 (6 bases). The CDR3 totals 14 residues. Trimming cost V 5 bases and J 15 bases, with 23 bases left between them. Germline V gene lookup returns CDR1 PRHDT and CDR2 FYEKMQ (reference sequence). CDR3 sequence: CASSPQTSFEGPFF. CDR3 nucleotides: TGTGCCAGCAGCCCCCAGACTAGTTTTGAAGGGCCGTTCTTC.

J is TRBJ2-7 and V is TRBV12-5; 12 bases fit TRBD1. Germline trimming cut 0 bases from V and 1 base from J; bases unmatched to any gene: 4. Germline V gives CDR1 LGHNT, CDR2 FRNRAP. CDR3 length: 17 amino acids. The CDR3 sequence: CASGLVRGQGASYEQYF. The CDR3 DNA sequence: TGTGCTAGTGGTTTGGTACGGGGACAGGGGGCTTCCTACGAGCAGTACTTC.